This T cell receptor beta chain was documented in a study of blood T cell repertoires in COVID-19. In the study overall: Italy, Spain and the United States were the sources of the convalescent and acute COVID-19 samples. In each case, the material was cDNA or gDNA derived from T cells, B-cell-depleted T cells, or PBMCs.

This clone showed up just once. Original handling: Reference gene primer amplification gave estimated nucleated cell counts. The data were produced by immunoSEQ multiplex PCR, yet TCRdb's version contains in-frame clones alone and is incomplete. D and trimming were read from the DNA, whereas the V and J calls and clone size are those reported in that table. There are roughly 350,000 clones in the sample; around 91% occur only once, and less than 3.5% lies in the top ten. V lost 1 base and J 4 bases, leaving 11 bases between the germline ends. Germline CDR1 and CDR2: LNHNV and YYDKDF (reference sequence). This CDR3 spans 15 amino acids.

The V gene is TRBV15, the J gene TRBJ2-1; D is possibly TRBD2 (6 bases). The clonotype was recovered from a woman between 18 and 29 years old who had recovered from COVID-19. The material sequenced was peripheral blood. The DNA of the CDR3 is TGTGCCACCAGCAGAGGCGGGGACTTATACAATGAGCAGTTCTTC. This codes for CATSRGGDLYNEQFF.